This TCR beta chain originates from a study of regulatory T cells in long-lasting Graves disease. Notes on the study in general: It was peripheral blood alone, not thyroid tissue, that was studied.

This clonotype was seen a few times. Its antigen is not known. V was pared by 6 bases and J by 4 bases, with 7 bases of the junction left unmatched. The CDR3 loop spans 14 amino acids. Germline V gives CDR1 DFQATT, CDR2 SNEGSKA (reference sequence). Indicated time point: persistent/refractory GD, antithyroid drugs over 5 years with positive TRAb. PBMC-derived RNA was used for the TCR library. To make TCR beta libraries, researchers used iRepertoire HTBI primers and Arm-PCR of CDR3 regions. Per the original data handling: Identification of gene segments yielded over 60 TRBV and 14 TRBJ across samples. TCRdb called the multiplex PCR reads again in MiXCR, with one record for every CDR3 protein. These V and J calls rely on TCRdb rather than the paper's analysis. The data contain approximately 400,000 distinct CDR3 sequences, roughly 24% of them singletons.

This TCR was recovered from a woman aged 40-49 years with Graves disease. J is TRBJ2-2 and V is TRBV20-1; 8 bases fit TRBD1. Specimen: peripheral blood mononuclear cells (PBMCs), collected when the disease was refractory, from a patient treated with antithyroid drugs. In DNA, the CDR3 is TGCAGTGCCAGGGGGCAGGGCAGCACCGGGGAGCTGTTTTTT. Protein product: CSARGQGSTGELFF.